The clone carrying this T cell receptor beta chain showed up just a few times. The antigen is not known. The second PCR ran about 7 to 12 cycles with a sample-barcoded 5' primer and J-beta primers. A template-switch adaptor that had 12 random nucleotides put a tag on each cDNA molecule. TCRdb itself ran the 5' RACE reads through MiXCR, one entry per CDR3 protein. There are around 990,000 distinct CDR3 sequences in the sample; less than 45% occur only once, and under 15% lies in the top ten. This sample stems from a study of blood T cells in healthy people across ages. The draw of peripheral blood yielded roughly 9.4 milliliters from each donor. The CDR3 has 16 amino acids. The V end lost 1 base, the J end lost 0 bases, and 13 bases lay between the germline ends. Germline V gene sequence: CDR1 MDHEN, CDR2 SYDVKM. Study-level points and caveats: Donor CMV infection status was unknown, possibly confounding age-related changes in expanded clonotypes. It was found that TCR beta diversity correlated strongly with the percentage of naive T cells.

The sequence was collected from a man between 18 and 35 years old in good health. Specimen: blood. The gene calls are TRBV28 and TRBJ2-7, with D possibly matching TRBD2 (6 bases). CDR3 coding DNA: TGTGCCAGCAGTTTATTTGGCGGGGCCAGCTCCTACGAGCAGTACTTC. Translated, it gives CASSLFGGASSYEQYF.